Listed here is a single T cell receptor (beta chain). The protocol was immunoSEQ multiplex PCR, while the TCRdb copy is restricted to in-frame clones and leaves out a portion. The repertoire has approximately 1.9 million clones, roughly 95% of them found once; the top ten carry around 1.8%. J lost 6 bases, V lost 5 bases, and 8 bases had no gene match. This CDR3 has 15 residues. CDR1 is SEHNR and CDR2 is FQNEAQ in the germline V gene (reference sequence). CD45RO-negative CD8 cells positively selected for CCR7 made up the naive population, which excluded terminally differentiated effector memory CD45RA+ cells. The record originates from a study of shared clonotypes between healthy human individuals.

The receptor was isolated from a man younger than 30 in good health. Some clones in this sample may be carry-over from other donors' samples. This rearrangement joins TRBV7-9 to TRBJ2-2; 8 bases are shared with TRBD1. What was sequenced was naive CD8+ T cells from PBMCs. The CDR3 here is CASSDRQGYAGELFF. The CDR3 DNA reads as TGTGCCAGCAGCGACCGACAGGGGTATGCCGGGGAGCTGTTTTTT.